These 22 T cell receptor beta chains were sequenced from one sample in a study of blood T cell repertoires in COVID-19 (dated by TCRdb to about 2020). Library prep was done by the immunoSEQ multiplex PCR assay. Imported from immuneACCESS, the table was reduced by TCRdb to in-frame sequences with V and J called. These copies leave out some clones; in studies compared against another copy, an unresolved V gene accounts for under half, and the cause of the remainder is not known. For this sample there are roughly 200,000 clones; roughly 80% appear just once. The ten largest clones add up to around 18% of the sample. Sequenced input: peripheral blood. The receptors originated from a woman older than 75 with active or convalescent COVID-19.

This chain connects TRBV5-5 to TRBJ1-5; D gene unclear. Looked up from germline, CDR1 is SGHKS and CDR2 is YYEKEE (reference sequence). V lost 1 base to trimming and J lost 7 bases, with 9 bases between them. The CDR3 contains 13 residues. CDR3 loop: CASSLFPLQPQHF. The CDR3 DNA follows: TGTGCCAGCAGCTTGTTTCCCCTCCAGCCCCAGCATTTT.

The chain recombines TRBV2 with TRBJ1-1; the match to TRBD1 covers 8 bases. The CDR3 is 14 residues long. Germline loops: CDR1 SNHLY, CDR2 FYNNEI. V dropped 3 bases and J dropped 4; count of bases not matched to a gene: 4. For the CDR3, the DNA is TGTGCCAGCAGTGAGCCGACAGGGGTCACTGAAGCTTTCTTT. This codes for CASSEPTGVTEAFF. Together with reference TRBV2 and TRBJ1-1, the CDR3 gives the full variable domain: EPEVTQTPSHQVTQMGQEVILRCVPISNHLYFYWYRQILGQKVEFLVSFYNNEISEKSEIFDDQFSVERPDGSNFTLKIRSTKLEDSAMYFCASSEPTGVTEAFFGQGTRLTVV.

This clone has only one observation. The chain uses TRBV6-5 and TRBJ1-2, with D maybe TRBD1 (5 bases). In germline, CDR1 is MNHEY, CDR2 SVGAGI. The CDR3 is 13 residues long. The V end was cut by 8 bases, the J end by 2 bases, with 12 bases between. In DNA, the CDR3 is TGTGCCAGCTCTCAGGGTTCCAACTATGGCTACACCTTC. Residues: CASSQGSNYGYTF.

The V gene is TRBV7-9, the J gene TRBJ1-1; D is possibly TRBD1 (6 bases). With 5 bases removed from V and 7 bases from J, the gap between germline ends came to 14 bases. The germline gives CDR1 SEHNR, CDR2 FQNEAQ (reference sequence). The length of the CDR3 is 13 residues. This chain's CDR3 is CASSQSQGIEAFF. The CDR3 bases are TGTGCCAGCAGCCAAAGCCAGGGGATTGAAGCTTTCTTT.

Remarks on this clone: At one end the junction does not follow the germline gene, possibly because of a read error. This chain links TRBV6-1 with TRBJ2-2; TRBD2 matches 8 bases. The length of the CDR3 is 15 residues. Germline V lookup: CDR1 MNHNS, CDR2 SASEGT. CDR3: CASSQAGAVLGELFF. DNA of the CDR3: TGTGCCAGCAGTCAAGCGGGGGCTGTGTTGGGGGAGCTGTTTTTT.

The J gene is TRBJ1-1, the V gene TRBV7-9; TRBD1 matches at 8 bases. This CDR3 region has 15 residues. Trimming removed 7 bases from V and 0 bases from J; junction bases left unmatched: 7. Germline loops: CDR1 SEHNR, CDR2 FQNEAQ (reference sequence). CDR3 sequence reads: CASKLQGVMNTEAFF. The DNA of the CDR3 is TGTGCCAGCAAGCTACAGGGGGTAATGAACACTGAAGCTTTCTTT.

This rearrangement joins TRBV7-7 to TRBJ2-5, with 11 bases lining up with TRBD1. Trimming took 4 bases from V and 4 from J; bases not matched to a gene: 5. The CDR3 consists of 15 residues. CDR1 is SSHAT, CDR2 FNYEAQ, per germline (reference sequence). DNA for the CDR3: TGTGCCAGCAGCTCCCCGGGACAGGGGGGAGAGACCCAGTACTTC. This sequence encodes CASSSPGQGGETQYF.

This chain connects TRBV18 to TRBJ2-7, with 8 bases that match TRBD2. With 3 bases clipped from V and 3 bases from J, the junction kept 4 bases outside the gene matches. In germline, CDR1 is KGHSH, CDR2 LQKENI. This CDR3 has 14 amino acids. CDR3 coding DNA: TGTGCCAGCTCACCCCGGGAGGGGGGCTACGAGCAGTACTTC. It encodes CASSPREGGYEQYF.

The chain combines TRBV10-3 with TRBJ2-7, with 10 bases fitting TRBD1. Germline loops: CDR1 ENHRY, CDR2 SYGVKD. The CDR3 consists of 13 residues. Trimming took 8 bases from V and 3 from J; bases not matched to a gene: 4. The CDR3 sequence: CAIARDRGYEQYF. The CDR3 DNA reads as TGTGCCATCGCCCGGGACAGGGGCTACGAGCAGTACTTC.

This clone was observed a single time. J is TRBJ2-2 and V is TRBV24-1; 9 bases map to TRBD2. This CDR3 contains 16 residues. V trimming: 3 bases; J trimming: 3 bases; junction bases outside the gene matches: 4. Germline CDR1 KGHDR, CDR2 SFDVKD. Written as DNA, the CDR3 is TGTGCCACCAGTGATACAACTAGCGGGTACACCGGGGAGCTGTTTTTT. It encodes CATSDTTSGYTGELFF.

In its sample, this clone is medium-sized. The same CDR3 can be traced to other DNA sequences in this sample. V is TRBV12-3 or TRBV12-4 and J is TRBJ2-7, with D maybe TRBD1 (5 bases). This CDR3 region has 13 residues. V was cut by 3 bases and J by 0 bases, with 6 bases left in between. In DNA form, the CDR3 reads TGTGCCAGCAGTTTCGACAGCTCCTACGAGCAGTACTTC. Translating gives CASSFDSSYEQYF.

The V gene is TRBV6-6, the J gene TRBJ2-1; 7 bases agree with TRBD1. The CDR3 consists of 15 residues. Germline V lookup: CDR1 MNHNY, CDR2 SVGAGI (reference sequence). V was clipped by 5 bases and J by 2 bases; unmatched bases: 6. The DNA of the CDR3 is TGTGCCAGCAGTCCCCCGACAGGGACCTACAATGAGCAGTTCTTC. Its translation is CASSPPTGTYNEQFF.

The rearrangement links TRBV5-1 to TRBJ2-5; 9 bases match TRBD2. The CDR3 contains 16 residues. In germline, CDR1 is SGHRS, CDR2 YFSETQ. V shed 3 bases, J shed 2 bases, and the junction held 8 bases outside the gene matches. This CDR3 reads CASSSPGLATQETQYF. CDR3 sequence (DNA): TGCGCCAGCAGCTCGCCGGGACTAGCTACTCAAGAGACCCAGTACTTC.

The rearrangement links TRBV6-1 to TRBJ2-2; TRBD2 matches at 13 bases. The germline V gene has CDR1 MNHNS and CDR2 SASEGT. The CDR3 sequence is 17 residues long. V shed 4 bases, J shed 4 bases, and the junction held 6 bases outside the gene matches. In DNA, the CDR3 is TGTGCCAGCAGTGCCGGACTAGCGGGGGAAATCACCGGGGAGCTGTTTTTT. This gives the protein CASSAGLAGEITGELFF.

The V call is TRBV7-3, the J call TRBJ2-1; tentatively, D is TRBD1 (6 bases). Trimming shortened V by 2 bases and J by 7 bases, and 9 bases separated the two germline ends. Germline V gene data show CDR1 as SGHTA and CDR2 as FQGTGA. The CDR3 runs 13 residues. CDR3 amino acids: CASSLDRRNEQFF. Written as DNA, the CDR3 is TGTGCCAGCAGCTTAGACAGGCGGAATGAGCAGTTCTTC.

This chain connects TRBV7-2 to TRBJ1-1, with D perhaps TRBD1 (6 bases). Germline V gene lookup returns CDR1 SGHTA and CDR2 FQGNSA. The V end lost 3 bases, the J end lost 6 bases, and 14 bases lay between the germline ends. The CDR3 is 14 residues long. DNA for the CDR3: TGTGCCAGCAGCTTGACACAGGGACACCCTGAAGCTTTCTTT. This translates into CASSLTQGHPEAFF.

The rearrangement joins TRBV9 to TRBJ2-3; D might be TRBD2 (7 bases). The germline V gene encodes CDR1 SGDLS and CDR2 YYNGEE. This CDR3 has 16 residues. Trimming cost V 6 bases and J 7 bases, with 24 bases left between them. The CDR3 nucleotides read TGTGCCAGCAACCCAGCCGGGGGGCCGACCTCGAATACGCAGTATTTT. Encoded protein: CASNPAGGPTSNTQYF.

This chain links TRBV7-2 with TRBJ1-2; D is unclear. V was pared by 1 base and J by 7 bases, with 16 bases between. This CDR3 region has 15 residues. Germline CDR1 reads SGHTA; CDR2 reads FQGNSA. The CDR3 spells CASSLGASRDLGYTF. DNA of the CDR3: TGTGCCAGCAGCTTAGGGGCCTCACGAGACCTTGGCTACACCTTC.

The chain couples TRBV15 to TRBJ2-7; 9 bases are shared with TRBD1. Looked up from germline, CDR1 is LNHNV and CDR2 is YYDKDF (reference sequence). The CDR3 has 15 amino acids. After removal of 3 bases from V and 3 bases from J, the junction contained 6 bases not matched to a gene. CDR3 bases: TGTGCCACCAGCAGGGCCCGGGACAGGGTCTACGAGCAGTACTTC. Translated: CATSRARDRVYEQYF.

This chain joins TRBV4-3 and TRBJ2-1; TRBD2 might be the D (5 bases). From germline, CDR1 is LGHNA and CDR2 YSLEER. The V end lost 0 bases, the J end lost 8 bases, and 14 bases lay between the germline ends. The CDR3 consists of 15 residues. CDR3 region: CASSQEYGGRDEQFF. CDR3 nucleotides: TGCGCCAGCAGCCAAGAATACGGAGGACGGGATGAGCAGTTCTTC.

This clone came up a few times. The same CDR3 arises from other DNA sequences in this sample as well. The chain employs TRBV19 and TRBJ2-6; D gene ambiguous. Germline V lookup: CDR1 LNHDA, CDR2 SQIVND (reference sequence). Deletions cut 1 base from V and 1 base from J, with 5 bases between. The CDR3 covers 15 residues. CDR3 coding DNA: TGTGCCAGTAGTATAGCCTCGTCTGGGGCCAACGTCCTGACTTTC. As protein: CASSIASSGANVLTF.

The chain recombines TRBV5-1 with TRBJ2-2, with 12 nucleotides matching TRBD2. The CDR3 covers 17 residues. Germline values: CDR1 SGHRS, CDR2 YFSETQ. The V gene end was trimmed by 4 bases and the J gene end by 4 bases; junction bases not matched to a gene: 8. The CDR3 region is CASSKLAGGPGTGELFF. CDR3 DNA sequence: TGCGCCAGCAGCAAGCTAGCGGGGGGGCCGGGCACCGGGGAGCTGTTTTTT.